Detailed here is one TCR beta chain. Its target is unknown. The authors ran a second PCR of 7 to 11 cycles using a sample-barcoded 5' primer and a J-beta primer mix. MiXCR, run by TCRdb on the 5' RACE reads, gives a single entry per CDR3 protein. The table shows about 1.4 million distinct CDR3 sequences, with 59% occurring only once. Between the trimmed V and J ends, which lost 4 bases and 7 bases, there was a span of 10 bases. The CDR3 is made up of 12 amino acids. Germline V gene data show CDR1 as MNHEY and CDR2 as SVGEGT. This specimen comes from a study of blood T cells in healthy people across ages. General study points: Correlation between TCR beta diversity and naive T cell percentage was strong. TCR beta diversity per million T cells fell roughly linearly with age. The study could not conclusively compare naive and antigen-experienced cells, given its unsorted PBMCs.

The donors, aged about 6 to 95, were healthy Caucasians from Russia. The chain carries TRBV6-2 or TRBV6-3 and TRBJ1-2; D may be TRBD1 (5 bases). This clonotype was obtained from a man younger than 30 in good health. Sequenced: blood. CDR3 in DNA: TGTGCCAGCAGTTCACCCGGGGCTGGCTACACCTTC. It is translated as CASSSPGAGYTF.